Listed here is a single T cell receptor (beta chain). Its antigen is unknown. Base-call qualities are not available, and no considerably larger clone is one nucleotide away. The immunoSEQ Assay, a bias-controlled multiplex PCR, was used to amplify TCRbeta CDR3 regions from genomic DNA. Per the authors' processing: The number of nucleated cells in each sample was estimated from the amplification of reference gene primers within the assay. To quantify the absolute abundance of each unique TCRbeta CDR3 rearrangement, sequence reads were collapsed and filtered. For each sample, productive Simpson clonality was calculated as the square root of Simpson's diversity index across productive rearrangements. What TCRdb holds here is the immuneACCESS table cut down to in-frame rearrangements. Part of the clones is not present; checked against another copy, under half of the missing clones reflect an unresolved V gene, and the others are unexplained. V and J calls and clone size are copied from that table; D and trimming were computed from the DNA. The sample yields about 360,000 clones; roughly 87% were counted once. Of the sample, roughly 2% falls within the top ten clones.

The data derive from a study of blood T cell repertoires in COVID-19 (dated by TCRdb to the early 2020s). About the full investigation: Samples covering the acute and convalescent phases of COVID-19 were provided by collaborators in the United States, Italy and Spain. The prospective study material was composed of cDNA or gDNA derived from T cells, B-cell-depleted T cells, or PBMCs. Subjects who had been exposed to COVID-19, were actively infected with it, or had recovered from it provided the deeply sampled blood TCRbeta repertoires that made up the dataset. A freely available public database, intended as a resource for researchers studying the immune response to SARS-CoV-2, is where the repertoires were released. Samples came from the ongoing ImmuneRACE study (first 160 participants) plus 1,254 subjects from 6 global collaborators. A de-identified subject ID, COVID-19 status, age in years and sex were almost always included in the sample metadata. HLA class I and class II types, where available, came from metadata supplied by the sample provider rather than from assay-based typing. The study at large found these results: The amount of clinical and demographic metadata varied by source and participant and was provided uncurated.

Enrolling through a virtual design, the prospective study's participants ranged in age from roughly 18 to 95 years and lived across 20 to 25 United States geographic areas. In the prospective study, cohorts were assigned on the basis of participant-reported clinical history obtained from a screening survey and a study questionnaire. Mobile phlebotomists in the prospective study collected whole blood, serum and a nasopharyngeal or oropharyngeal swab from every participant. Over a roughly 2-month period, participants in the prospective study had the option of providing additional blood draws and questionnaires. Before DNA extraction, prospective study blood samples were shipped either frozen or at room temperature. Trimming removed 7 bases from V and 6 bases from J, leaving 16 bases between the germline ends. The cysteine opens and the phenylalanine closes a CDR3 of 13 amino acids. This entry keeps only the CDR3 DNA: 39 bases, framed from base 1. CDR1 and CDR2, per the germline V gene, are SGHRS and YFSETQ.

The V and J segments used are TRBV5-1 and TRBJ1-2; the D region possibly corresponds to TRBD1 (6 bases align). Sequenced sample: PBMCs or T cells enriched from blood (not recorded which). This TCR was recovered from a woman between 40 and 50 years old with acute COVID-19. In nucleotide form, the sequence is TGCGCCAGCTACGACGACAGGTTACATGGCTACACCTTC. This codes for CASYDDRLHGYTF.